This entry lists 4 T cell receptor beta chains sequenced from one sample in a study of T cell repertoires in cytomegalovirus infection. TCRdb ran MiXCR on the reads and lists one entry per CDR3 protein. The data show around 770,000 distinct CDR3 sequences, 29% seen once. No cognate antigen is known for these TCRs. This material consisted of cultured CD8+ T cells from PBMCs, taken from culture after CMV antigen stimulation. These receptors all stem from a human donor in good health (CMV status not recorded). Some clones in this sample may be carry-over from other donors' samples.

This clonotype was found many times. This chain connects TRBV12-3 or TRBV12-4 to TRBJ1-1; D is undetermined. Trimming removed 1 base from V and 7 bases from J, with 16 bases in between. This CDR3 spans 15 amino acids. In DNA form, the CDR3 reads TGTGCCAGCAGTTTAGGCGATTCGGGAGTTGGTGAAGCTTTCTTT. Its protein is CASSLGDSGVGEAFF.

This clonotype was recorded a few times. The chain couples TRBV29-1 to TRBJ1-1; no clear D gene. V lost 6 bases to trimming and J lost 1 base, with 3 bases between them. Germline values: CDR1 SQVTM, CDR2 ANQGSEA. CDR3 length equals 10 residues. The CDR3: CSVENTEAFF. CDR3 DNA: TGCAGCGTAGAGAACACTGAAGCTTTCTTT.

V gene TRBV6-2 or TRBV6-3 combines with J gene TRBJ1-6; no clear D gene. Germline values: CDR1 MNHEY, CDR2 SVGEGT. This CDR3 region has 14 residues. Trimming removed 2 bases from V and 6 bases from J, with 8 bases in between. The chain's CDR3 is CASSYKSTNSPLHF. CDR3 DNA: TGTGCCAGCAGTTACAAGAGCACTAATTCACCCCTCCACTTT.

The gene calls are TRBV20-1 and TRBJ2-5, with a tentative D call TRBD1 (6 bases). The V gene lost 3 bases and the J gene lost 6 bases, with 20 bases spanning the gap. The CDR3 is 15 residues long. Germline V gene sequence: CDR1 DFQATT, CDR2 SNEGSKA (reference sequence). The CDR3 nucleotides are TGCAGTGCTAGTGATTGGACAGCGACTCGGCAGACCCAGTACTTC. This translates into CSASDWTATRQTQYF.